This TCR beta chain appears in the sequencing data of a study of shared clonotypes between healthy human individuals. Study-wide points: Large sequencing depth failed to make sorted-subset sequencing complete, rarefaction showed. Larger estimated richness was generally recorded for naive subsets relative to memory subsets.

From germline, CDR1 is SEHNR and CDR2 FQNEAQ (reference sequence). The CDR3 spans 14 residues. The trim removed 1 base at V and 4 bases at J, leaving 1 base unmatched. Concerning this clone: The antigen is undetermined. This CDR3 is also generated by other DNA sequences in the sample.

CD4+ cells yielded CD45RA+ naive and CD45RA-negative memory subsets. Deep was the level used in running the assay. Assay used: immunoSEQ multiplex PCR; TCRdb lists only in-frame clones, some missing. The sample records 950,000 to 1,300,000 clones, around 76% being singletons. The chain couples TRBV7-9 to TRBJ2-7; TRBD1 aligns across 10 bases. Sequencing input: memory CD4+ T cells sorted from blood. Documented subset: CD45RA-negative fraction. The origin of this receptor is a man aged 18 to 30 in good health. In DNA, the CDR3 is TGTGCCAGCAGCTTAGGACAGGGGGCTTACGAGCAGTACTTC. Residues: CASSLGQGAYEQYF. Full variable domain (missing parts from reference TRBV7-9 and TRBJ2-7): DTGVSQNPRHKITKRGQNVTFRCDPISEHNRLYWYRQTLGQGPEFLTYFQNEAQLEKSRLLSDRFSAERPKGSFSTLEIQRTEQGDSAMYLCASSLGQGAYEQYFGPGTRLTVT.